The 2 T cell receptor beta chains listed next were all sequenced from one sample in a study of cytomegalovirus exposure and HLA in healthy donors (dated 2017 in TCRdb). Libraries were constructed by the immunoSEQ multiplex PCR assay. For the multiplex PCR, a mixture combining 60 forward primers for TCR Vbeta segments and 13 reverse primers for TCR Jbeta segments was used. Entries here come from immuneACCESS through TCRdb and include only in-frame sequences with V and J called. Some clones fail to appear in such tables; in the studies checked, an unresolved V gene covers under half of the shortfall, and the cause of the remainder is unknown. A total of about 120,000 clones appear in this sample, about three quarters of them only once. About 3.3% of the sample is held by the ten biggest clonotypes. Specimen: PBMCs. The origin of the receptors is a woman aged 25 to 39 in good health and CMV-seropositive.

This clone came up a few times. In DNA form, the CDR3 reads TGTGCCAGCGGTAGCAAGACAGGGGTTCCTTCACCCCTCCACTTT. Protein product: CASGSKTGVPSPLHF. The V call is TRBV7-9, the J call TRBJ1-6; 8 nucleotides match TRBD1. The ends lost 8 bases at V and 9 bases at J; junction bases unmatched: 12. The CDR3 is 15 residues long. CDR1 is SEHNR, CDR2 FQNEAQ, per germline (reference sequence).

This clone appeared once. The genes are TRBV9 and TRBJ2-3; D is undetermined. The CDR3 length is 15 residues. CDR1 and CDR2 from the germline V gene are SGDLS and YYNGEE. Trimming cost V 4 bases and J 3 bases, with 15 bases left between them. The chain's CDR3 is CASSNLVLSTDTQYF. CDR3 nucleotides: TGTGCCAGCAGCAACCTTGTCTTGAGTACAGATACGCAGTATTTT.